These 9 T cell receptor beta chains came from one sample sequenced in a study of persistence of HIV-infected CD4 T cells. The stimulus was lysate of CMV-infected fibroblasts, about 10 ug/mL. Memory cells lacking CD40L and CD69 with high CD45RO were sorted. Sequencing used immunoSEQ version 4 in survey mode. The protocol was immunoSEQ multiplex PCR, while the TCRdb copy is restricted to in-frame clones and leaves out a portion. The sample holds around 28,000 clones, roughly four fifths seen once. The antigens for these receptors are not known. The sequences come from CD4+ T cells sorted from PBMCs after roughly 18-hour stimulation, collected from a patient who received antiretroviral therapy. These receptors were taken from an adult man with HIV who was CMV-seropositive.

The rearrangement links TRBV4-1 to TRBJ1-2; D might be TRBD1 (6 bases). CDR1 and CDR2 (germline): MGHRA, YSYEKL. Trimming left V 0 bases short and J 2 bases short, with 10 bases between. The CDR3 length is 15 residues. CDR3 in amino acids: CASSQEGAGNYGYTF. The CDR3 DNA follows: TGCGCCAGCAGCCAAGAGGGGGCAGGGAACTATGGCTACACCTTC.

The chain has TRBV10-3 and TRBJ1-4; 10 positions agree with TRBD1. Germline assignment: CDR1 ENHRY and CDR2 SYGVKD. The CDR3 extends over 15 amino acids. J gave up 8 bases and V 6 bases, and 9 bases lay outside the gene matches. This chain's CDR3 is CAISGGDRGGEKLFF. Written as DNA, the CDR3 is TGTGCCATCAGCGGGGGGGACAGGGGTGGCGAAAAACTGTTTTTT.

This chain joins TRBV12-3 or TRBV12-4 and TRBJ2-1; 7 bases are shared with TRBD1. The length of the CDR3 is 13 residues. Trimming cost V 5 bases and J 9 bases; bases outside gene matches: 7. The chain's CDR3 is CASSPTGNGEQFF. CDR3 bases: TGTGCCAGCAGTCCGACAGGGAACGGTGAGCAGTTCTTC.

The rearrangement joins TRBV10-3 to TRBJ2-1; 11 bases are a match to TRBD1. V shed 2 bases and J 7 bases; nucleotides not matched to a gene: 19. In germline, CDR1 is ENHRY, CDR2 SYGVKD. There are 20 residues in the CDR3. The CDR3 reads CAISEEKGQGGFGRLNEQFF. The CDR3 DNA follows: TGTGCCATCAGTGAGGAAAAGGGACAGGGGGGTTTTGGGCGACTGAATGAGCAGTTCTTC.

The CDR3 loop is CASSSRADGSTEAFF. CDR3 nucleotide sequence: TGTGCCAGCAGCTCCAGGGCGGACGGCTCCACTGAAGCTTTCTTT. This rearrangement joins TRBV3-1 (or the pseudogene TRBV3-2) to TRBJ1-1; D might be TRBD1 (5 bases). V dropped 5 bases and J dropped 4 bases, with 17 bases sitting between them. The CDR3 loop spans 15 amino acids. The germline gives CDR1 LGHDT, CDR2 YNNKEL (reference sequence).

J is TRBJ2-5 and V is TRBV5-1, with 10 bases fitting TRBD2. The J segment lost 2 bases and the V segment lost 2 bases, leaving 12 bases of the junction unmatched. CDR1 SGHRS and CDR2 YFSETQ come from the germline V gene. This CDR3 has 18 residues. CDR3 amino acids: CASSFLAGALVGQETQYF. In DNA form, the CDR3 reads TGCGCCAGCAGCTTCCTAGCGGGGGCCCTAGTGGGGCAAGAGACCCAGTACTTC.

The chain joins TRBV27 to TRBJ2-7; tentatively, D is TRBD1 (5 bases). Germline loops: CDR1 MNHEY, CDR2 SMNVEV (reference sequence). The CDR3 totals 16 residues. Trimming stripped 5 bases from V and 1 base from J, with 18 bases between. The CDR3 reads CASSPRQTGGSYEQYF. As DNA, the CDR3 is TGTGCCAGCAGTCCAAGACAGACCGGCGGATCCTACGAGCAGTACTTC.

This chain connects TRBV24-1 to TRBJ2-3, with TRBD2 as a possible D gene (6 bases). This CDR3 has 15 amino acids. CDR1 KGHDR and CDR2 SFDVKD come from the germline V gene. V shed 0 bases and J shed 6 bases, with 12 bases lying between them. The CDR3 reads CATSDLEEGPDTQYF. CDR3 coding DNA: TGTGCCACCAGTGATTTGGAGGAGGGCCCGGATACGCAGTATTTT.

The V call is TRBV3-1 (or the pseudogene TRBV3-2), the J call TRBJ1-5, with a tentative D call TRBD1 (6 bases). Germline CDR1 is LGHDT and CDR2 is YNNKEL (reference sequence). V lost 1 base, J lost 6 bases, and 13 bases lay in between. This CDR3 has 15 amino acids. CDR3 protein: CASSQGGGAGQPQHF. CDR3 DNA: TGTGCCAGCAGCCAAGGTGGGGGCGCGGGTCAGCCCCAGCATTTT.